The rows below give T cell receptor beta chains drawn from one sample of a study of T cells in localized non-small cell lung cancer. Assay used: immunoSEQ multiplex PCR; TCRdb lists only in-frame clones, some missing. There are about 59,000 clones in the sample; over 85% occur only once, and under 25% lies in the top ten. The sequences come from peripheral blood, collected before any cancer treatment. All receptors come from a man between 40 and 70 years old with stage I squamous cell lung carcinoma. The CDR3 runs from the conserved cysteine through the conserved F or W. D genes are given only for firm matches. For some rows the clone size is stated as once, few or many, or as a class when expanded; others skip it.

>TRBJ2-2|TRBV4-1|-|-
CASSRPRPGADTGELFF
TGCGCCAGCAGCCGACCAAGACCGGGGGCTGACACCGGGGAGCTGTTTTTT
>TRBJ2-1|TRBV7-2|-|-
CASSLEGLTYNEQFF
TGTGCCAGCAGCTTAGAAGGCCTAACCTACAATGAGCAGTTCTTC
>TRBJ1-5|TRBV11-2|-|-
CASSLEEGRGDQPQHF
TGTGCCAGCAGCTTAGAGGAGGGGAGGGGTGATCAGCCCCAGCATTTT
>TRBJ1-5|TRBV18|-|TRBD1
CASSQGQNQPQHF
TGTGCCAGCTCACAGGGACAGAATCAGCCCCAGCATTTT
>TRBJ1-2|TRBV4-1|-|TRBD1
CASSQEGTGNGYTF
TGCGCCAGCAGCCAAGAGGGGACAGGGAATGGCTACACCTTC
>TRBJ2-7|TRBV5-1|-|TRBD2
CASSLEGGGYEQYF
TGCGCCAGCAGCTTGGAGGGCGGGGGCTACGAGCAGTACTTC
>TRBJ2-3|TRBV5-4|-|TRBD2
CASSLTSGRAGLKDTQYF
TGTGCCAGCAGCCTGACTAGCGGGAGGGCCGGCTTGAAAGATACGCAGTATTTT
>TRBJ2-1|TRBV7-3|few|-
CASSRLRGNEQFF
TGTGCCAGCAGCAGGCTACGGGGGAATGAGCAGTTCTTC
>TRBJ2-7|TRBV11-2|-|TRBD1
CASSSFGQGGPYEQYF
TGTGCCAGCAGCTCCTTCGGACAGGGTGGCCCCTACGAGCAGTACTTC
>TRBJ1-3|TRBV7-8|-|-
CASSLENLSGNTIYF
TGTGCCAGCAGCTTGGAGAATCTCTCTGGAAACACCATATATTTT
>TRBJ2-5|TRBV6-5|-|TRBD2
CASSYSASGREKTQYF
TGTGCCAGCAGTTACTCCGCTAGCGGGAGGGAGAAGACCCAGTACTTC
>TRBJ1-3|TRBV19|-|TRBD1
CASRPDREGNTIYF
TGTGCCAGTAGACCAGACAGGGAAGGAAACACCATATATTTT